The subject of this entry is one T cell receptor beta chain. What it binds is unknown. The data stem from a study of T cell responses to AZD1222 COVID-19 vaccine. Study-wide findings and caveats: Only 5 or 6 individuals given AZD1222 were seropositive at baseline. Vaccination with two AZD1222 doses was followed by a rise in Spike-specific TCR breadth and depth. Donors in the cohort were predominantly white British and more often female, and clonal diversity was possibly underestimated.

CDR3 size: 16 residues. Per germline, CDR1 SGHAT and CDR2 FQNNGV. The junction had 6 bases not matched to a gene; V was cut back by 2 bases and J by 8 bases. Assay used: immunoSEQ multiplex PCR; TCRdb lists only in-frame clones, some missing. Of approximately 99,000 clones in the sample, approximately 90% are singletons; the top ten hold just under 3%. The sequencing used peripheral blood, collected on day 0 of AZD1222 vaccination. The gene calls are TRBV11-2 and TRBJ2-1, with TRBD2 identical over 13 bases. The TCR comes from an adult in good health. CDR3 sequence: CASSLRLAGGSDEQFF. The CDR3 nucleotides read TGTGCCAGCAGCTTAAGACTAGCGGGGGGATCAGATGAGCAGTTCTTC.